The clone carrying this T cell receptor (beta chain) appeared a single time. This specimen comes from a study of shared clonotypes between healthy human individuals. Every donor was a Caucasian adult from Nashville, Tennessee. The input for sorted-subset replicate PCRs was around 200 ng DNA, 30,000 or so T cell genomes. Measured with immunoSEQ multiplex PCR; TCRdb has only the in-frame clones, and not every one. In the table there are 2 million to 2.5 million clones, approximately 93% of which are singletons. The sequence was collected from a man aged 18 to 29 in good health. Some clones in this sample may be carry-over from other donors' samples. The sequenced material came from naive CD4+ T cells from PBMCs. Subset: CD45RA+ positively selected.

This chain's CDR3 is CASRDSFYEQYF. CDR3 DNA: TGTGCCAGCCGGGACTCCTTCTACGAGCAGTACTTC. V usage is TRBV28 and J usage is TRBJ2-7, with D tentatively TRBD2 (6 bases). The V gene's germline CDR1 is MDHEN and CDR2 SYDVKM. This CDR3 comprises 12 residues. V was clipped by 8 bases and J by 3 bases, with 11 bases between them. Combining the CDR3 with reference TRBV28 and TRBJ2-7 gives the whole variable domain DVKVTQSSRYLVKRTGEKVFLECVQDMDHENMFWYRQDPGLGLRLIYFSYDVKMKEKGDIPEGYSVSREKKERFSLILESASTNQTSMYLCASRDSFYEQYFGPGTRLTVT.